This TCR beta chain originates from a study of T cell changes during pregnancy in multiple sclerosis. Libraries were prepared by immunoSEQ multiplex PCR; TCRdb keeps only in-frame clonotypes and omits some of them. The sample includes tens of thousands of clones, roughly nine tenths of them seen just once. V lost 5 bases, J lost 4 bases, and 7 bases stayed unmatched. CDR1 and CDR2 from the germline V gene are SEHNR and FQNEAQ (reference sequence). This CDR3 contains 14 residues. Sequenced material: CD8+ T cells from peripheral blood mononuclear cells, taken after pregnancy. V usage is TRBV7-9 and J usage is TRBJ1-2; TRBD1 matches 7 bases. This TCR derives from a female donor with multiple sclerosis, enrolled in a pregnancy study. CDR3 in amino acids: CASSPGQNPYGYTF. The CDR3, as DNA: TGTGCCAGCAGCCCGGGACAGAACCCCTATGGCTACACCTTC.